The clone carrying this T cell receptor beta chain has a handful of counts. The data were obtained in a study of PD-L1 blockade in urothelial cancer. Study details: Blood analysis was done at 3 weeks (second dose) and 6 weeks after treatment began.

Germline lookup yields CDR1 MNHNS and CDR2 SASEGT. V was pared by 6 bases and J by 0 bases, with 9 bases between. The CDR3 is made up of 14 amino acids. Spiking each PCR with synthetic TCR analog templates was performed. The method was immunoSEQ multiplex PCR; TCRdb's version includes in-frame clones alone and lacks a portion of them. The sample comprises 30,000 to 35,000 clones, roughly 84% of which are singletons, and about 30% rests with the top ten. The diagnosis in patients was locally advanced or metastatic urothelial carcinoma. The sequence was obtained from a man between 60 and 75 years old with urothelial cancer. The chain carries TRBV6-1 and TRBJ1-3; the D gene is possibly TRBD1 (5 bases). The sequencing here drew on PBMCs, taken around atezolizumab (anti-PD-L1) treatment. The CDR3 nucleotides are TGTGCCAGCAGGACAGTTTCCTCTGGAAACACCATATATTTT. Amino acid sequence: CASRTVSSGNTIYF.